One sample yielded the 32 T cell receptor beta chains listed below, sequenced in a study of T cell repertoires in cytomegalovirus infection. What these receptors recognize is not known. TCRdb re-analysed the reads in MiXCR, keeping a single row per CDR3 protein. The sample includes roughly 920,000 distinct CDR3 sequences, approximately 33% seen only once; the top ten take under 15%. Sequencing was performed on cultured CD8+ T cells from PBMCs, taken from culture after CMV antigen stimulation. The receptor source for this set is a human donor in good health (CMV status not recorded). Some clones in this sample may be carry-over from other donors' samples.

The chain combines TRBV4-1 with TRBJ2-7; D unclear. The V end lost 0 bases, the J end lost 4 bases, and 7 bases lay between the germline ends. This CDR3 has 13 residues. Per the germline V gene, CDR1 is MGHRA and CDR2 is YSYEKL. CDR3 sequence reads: CASSQDPYYEQYF. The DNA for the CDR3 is TGCGCCAGCAGCCAAGATCCCTATTACGAGCAGTACTTC.

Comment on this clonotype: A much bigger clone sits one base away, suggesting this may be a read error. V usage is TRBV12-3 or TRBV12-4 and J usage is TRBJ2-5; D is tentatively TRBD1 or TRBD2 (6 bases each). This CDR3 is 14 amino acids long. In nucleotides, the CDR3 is TGTACCAGCAGTTGGGGGGCAGGCCCTGAGACCCAGTACTTC. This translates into CTSSWGAGPETQYF.

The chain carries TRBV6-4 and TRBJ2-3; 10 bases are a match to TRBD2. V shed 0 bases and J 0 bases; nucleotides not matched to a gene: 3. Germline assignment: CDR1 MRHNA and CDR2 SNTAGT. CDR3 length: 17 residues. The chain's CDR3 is CASSDSGLAESTDTQYF. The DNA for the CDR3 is TGTGCCAGCAGTGACTCTGGACTAGCGGAAAGCACAGATACGCAGTATTTT.

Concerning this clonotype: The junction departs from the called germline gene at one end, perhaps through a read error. The CDR3 DNA reads as TGTGCTAGCAGCGAGGGACTAGCGACCGAAGAGACCCAGTACTTC. Amino acids: CASSEGLATEETQYF. The chain carries TRBV7-6 and TRBJ2-5; 10 nucleotides align to TRBD2. This CDR3 has 15 amino acids. In germline, CDR1 is SGHVS, CDR2 FNYEAQ.

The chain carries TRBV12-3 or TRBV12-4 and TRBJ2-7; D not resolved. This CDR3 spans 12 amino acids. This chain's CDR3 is CASSLGVYKQYV. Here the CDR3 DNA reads TGTGCCAGCAGTTTAGGGGTCTACAAGCAGTACGTC.

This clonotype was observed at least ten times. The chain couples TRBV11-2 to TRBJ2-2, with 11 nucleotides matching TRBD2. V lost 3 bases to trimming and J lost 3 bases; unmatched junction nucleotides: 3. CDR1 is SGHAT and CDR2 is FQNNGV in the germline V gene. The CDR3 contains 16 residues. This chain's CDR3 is CASSFLAGGYTGELFF. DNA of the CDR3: TGTGCCAGCAGCTTTCTAGCGGGGGGTTACACCGGGGAGCTGTTTTTT.

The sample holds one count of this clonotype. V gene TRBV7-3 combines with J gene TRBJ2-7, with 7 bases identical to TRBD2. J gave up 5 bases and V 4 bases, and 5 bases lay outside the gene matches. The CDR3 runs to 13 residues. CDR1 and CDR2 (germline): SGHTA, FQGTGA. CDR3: CASSSDRGDEQYF. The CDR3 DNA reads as TGTGCCAGCAGCTCTGACCGGGGGGACGAGCAGTACTTC.

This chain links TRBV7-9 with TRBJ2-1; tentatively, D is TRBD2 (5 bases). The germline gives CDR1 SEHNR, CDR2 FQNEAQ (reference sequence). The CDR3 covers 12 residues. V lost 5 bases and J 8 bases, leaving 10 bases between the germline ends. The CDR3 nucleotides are TGTGCCAGCAGCGAAATAGCGTATGAGCAGTTCTTC. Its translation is CASSEIAYEQFF.

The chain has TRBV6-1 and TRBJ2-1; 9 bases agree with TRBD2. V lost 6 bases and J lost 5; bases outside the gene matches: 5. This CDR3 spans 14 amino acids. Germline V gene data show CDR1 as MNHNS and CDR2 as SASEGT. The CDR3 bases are TGTGCCAGCAGGACTAGCGGAGACAACAATGAGCAGTTCTTC. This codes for CASRTSGDNNEQFF.

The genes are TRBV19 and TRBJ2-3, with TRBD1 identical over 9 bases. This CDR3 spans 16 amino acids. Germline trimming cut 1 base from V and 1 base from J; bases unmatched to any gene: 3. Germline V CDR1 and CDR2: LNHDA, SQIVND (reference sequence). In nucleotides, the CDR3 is TGTGCCAGTAGTATAGCTTGGACAGGGGGCACAGATACGCAGTATTTT. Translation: CASSIAWTGGTDTQYF. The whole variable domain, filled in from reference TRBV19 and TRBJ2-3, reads DGGITQSPKYLFRKEGQNVTLSCEQNLNHDAMYWYRQDPGQGLRLIYYSQIVNDFQKGDIAEGYSVSREKKESFPLTVTSAQKNPTAFYLCASSIAWTGGTDTQYFGPGTRLTVL.

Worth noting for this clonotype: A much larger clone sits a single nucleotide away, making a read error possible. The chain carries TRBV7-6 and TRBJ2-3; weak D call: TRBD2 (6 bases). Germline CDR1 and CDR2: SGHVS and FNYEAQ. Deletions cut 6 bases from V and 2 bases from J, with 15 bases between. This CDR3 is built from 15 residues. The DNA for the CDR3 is TGTGCCAGCAGTCAATATTCGGGGGACACAGATACGCAGTATTTT. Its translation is CASSQYSGDTDTQYF.

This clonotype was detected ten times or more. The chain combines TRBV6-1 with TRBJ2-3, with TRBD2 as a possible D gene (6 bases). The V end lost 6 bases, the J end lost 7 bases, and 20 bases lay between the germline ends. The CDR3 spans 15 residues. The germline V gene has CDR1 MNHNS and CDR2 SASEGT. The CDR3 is CASSQGGRNKNTQYF. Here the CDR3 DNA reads TGTGCCAGCAGCCAAGGAGGGCGGAACAAAAATACGCAGTATTTT.

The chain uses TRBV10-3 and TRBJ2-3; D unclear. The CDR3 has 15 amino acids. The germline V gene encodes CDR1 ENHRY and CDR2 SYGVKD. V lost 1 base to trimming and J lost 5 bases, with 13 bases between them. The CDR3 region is CAISEYDAVGDTQYF. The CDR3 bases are TGTGCCATCAGTGAGTACGACGCCGTCGGAGATACGCAGTATTTT.

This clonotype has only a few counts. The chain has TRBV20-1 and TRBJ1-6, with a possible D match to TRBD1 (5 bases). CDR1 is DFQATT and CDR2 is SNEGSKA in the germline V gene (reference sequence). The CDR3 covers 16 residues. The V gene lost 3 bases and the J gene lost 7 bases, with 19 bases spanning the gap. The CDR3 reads CSARGLNDKGNSPLHF. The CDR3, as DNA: TGCAGTGCTAGGGGGTTGAACGACAAGGGGAATTCACCCCTCCACTTT.

DNA of the CDR3: TGTGCCAGCAGCTCCGTCCGGGACCACCAAGAGACCCAGTACTTC. It translates to CASSSVRDHQETQYF. This chain connects TRBV5-5 to TRBJ2-5; D is possibly TRBD1 or TRBD2 (5 bases each). V was cut by 3 bases and J by 0 bases, with 12 bases left in between. Germline V CDR1 and CDR2: SGHKS, YYEKEE (reference sequence). The CDR3 contains 15 residues.

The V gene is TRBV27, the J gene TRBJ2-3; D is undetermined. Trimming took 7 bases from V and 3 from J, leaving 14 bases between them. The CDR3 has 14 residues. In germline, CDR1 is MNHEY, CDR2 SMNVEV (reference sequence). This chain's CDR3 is CASTPNPFTDTQYF. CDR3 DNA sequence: TGTGCCAGCACCCCAAACCCCTTTACAGATACGCAGTATTTT.

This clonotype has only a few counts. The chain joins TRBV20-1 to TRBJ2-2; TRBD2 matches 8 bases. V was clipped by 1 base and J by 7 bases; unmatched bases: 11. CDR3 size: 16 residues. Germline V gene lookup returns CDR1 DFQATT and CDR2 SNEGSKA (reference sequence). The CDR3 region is CSARGFGGAGGGELFF. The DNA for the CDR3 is TGCAGTGCTAGAGGCTTCGGGGGGGCCGGGGGCGGGGAGCTGTTTTTT.

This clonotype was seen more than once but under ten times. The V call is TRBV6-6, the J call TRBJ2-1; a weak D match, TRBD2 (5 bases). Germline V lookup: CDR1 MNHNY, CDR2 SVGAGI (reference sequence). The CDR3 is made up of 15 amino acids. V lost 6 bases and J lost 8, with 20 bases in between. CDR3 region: CASSPSGRALDEQFF. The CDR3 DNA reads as TGTGCCAGCAGCCCCTCGGGAAGGGCACTCGATGAGCAGTTCTTC.

The CDR3 spells CAFLGGTGELFF. CDR3 nucleotide sequence: TGTGCCTTCCTGGGGGGCACCGGGGAGCTGTTTTTT. The chain has TRBV6-6 and TRBJ2-2; a weak D match, TRBD2 (6 bases). The germline gives CDR1 MNHNY, CDR2 SVGAGI (reference sequence). V was shortened by 11 bases and J by 4 bases, with 11 bases between the two germline ends. This CDR3 has 12 amino acids.

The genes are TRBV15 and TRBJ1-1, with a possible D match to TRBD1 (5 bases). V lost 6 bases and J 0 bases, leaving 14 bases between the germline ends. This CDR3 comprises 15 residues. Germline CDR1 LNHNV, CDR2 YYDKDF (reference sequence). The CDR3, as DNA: TGTGCCACCAGAACTAGACAGAGTATGAACACTGAAGCTTTCTTT. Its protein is CATRTRQSMNTEAFF.

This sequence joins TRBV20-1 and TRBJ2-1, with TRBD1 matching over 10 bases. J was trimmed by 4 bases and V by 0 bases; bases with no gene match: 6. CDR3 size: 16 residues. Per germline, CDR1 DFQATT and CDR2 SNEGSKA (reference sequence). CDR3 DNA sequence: TGCAGTGCTAGAGATCCGGGACAGGGGAGGTACAATGAGCAGTTCTTC. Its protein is CSARDPGQGRYNEQFF.

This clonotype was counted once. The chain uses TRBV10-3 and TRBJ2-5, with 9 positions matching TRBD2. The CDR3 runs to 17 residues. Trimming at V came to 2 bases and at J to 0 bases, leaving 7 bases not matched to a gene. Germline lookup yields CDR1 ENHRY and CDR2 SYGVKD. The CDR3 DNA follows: TGTGCCATCAGTGAGCTCACGCTAGCGGGGTACCAAGAGACCCAGTACTTC. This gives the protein CAISELTLAGYQETQYF.

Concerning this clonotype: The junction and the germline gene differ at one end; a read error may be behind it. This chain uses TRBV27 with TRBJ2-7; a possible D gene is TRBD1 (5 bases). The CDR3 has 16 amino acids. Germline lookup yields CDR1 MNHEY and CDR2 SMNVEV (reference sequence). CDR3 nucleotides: TGTGCCAGCAGTTTACTTTCAGGGCGCAGCTCCCACGAGCAGTACTTC. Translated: CASSLLSGRSSHEQYF.

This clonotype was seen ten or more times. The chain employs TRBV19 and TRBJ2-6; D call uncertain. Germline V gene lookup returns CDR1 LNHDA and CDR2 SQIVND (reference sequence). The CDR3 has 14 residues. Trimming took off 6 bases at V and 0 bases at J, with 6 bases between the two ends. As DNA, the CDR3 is TGTGCCAGTAGCTCGAGCTCTGGGGCCAACGTCCTGACTTTC. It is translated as CASSSSSGANVLTF.

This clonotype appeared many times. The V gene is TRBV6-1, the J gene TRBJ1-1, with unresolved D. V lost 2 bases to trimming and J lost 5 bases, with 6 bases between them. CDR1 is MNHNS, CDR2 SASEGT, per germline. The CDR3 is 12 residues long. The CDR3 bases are TGTGCCAGCAGTGAACGCGGGACTGAAGCTTTCTTT. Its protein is CASSERGTEAFF.

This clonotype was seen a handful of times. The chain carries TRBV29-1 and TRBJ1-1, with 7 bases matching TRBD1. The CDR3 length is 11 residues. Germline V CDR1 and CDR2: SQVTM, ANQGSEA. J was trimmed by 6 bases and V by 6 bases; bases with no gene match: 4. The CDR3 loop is CSVTGVPEAFF. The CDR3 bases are TGCAGCGTCACAGGGGTCCCTGAAGCTTTCTTT. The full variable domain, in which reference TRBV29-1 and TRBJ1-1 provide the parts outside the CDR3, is SAVISQKPSRDICQRGTSLTIQCQVDSQVTMMFWYRQQPGQSLTLIATANQGSEATYESGFVIDKFPISRPNLTFSTLTVSNMSPEDSSIYLCSVTGVPEAFFGQGTRLTVV.

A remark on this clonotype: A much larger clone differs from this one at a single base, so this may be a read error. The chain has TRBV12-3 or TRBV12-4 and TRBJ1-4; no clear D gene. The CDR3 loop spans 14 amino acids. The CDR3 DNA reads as TGTACCAGCAGCTTCCGGGGAGGGCAAGAAAAACTGTTTTTT. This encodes CTSSFRGGQEKLFF.

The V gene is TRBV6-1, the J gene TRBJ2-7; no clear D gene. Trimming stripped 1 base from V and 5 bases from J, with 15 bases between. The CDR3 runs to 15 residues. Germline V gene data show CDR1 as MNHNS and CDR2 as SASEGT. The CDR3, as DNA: TGTGCCAGCAGTGAAGGTAGAGGAAGATCCGACGAGCAGTACGTC. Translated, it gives CASSEGRGRSDEQYV.

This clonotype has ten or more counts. This CDR3 reads CASSPGQGSSSYNEQFF. The CDR3 bases are TGTGCCAGCAGCCCCGGACAGGGGTCGAGCTCCTACAATGAGCAGTTCTTC. This chain uses TRBV7-8 with TRBJ2-1; 9 nucleotides match TRBD1. V shed 5 bases, J shed 0 bases, and the junction held 8 bases outside the gene matches. Germline V lookup: CDR1 SGHVS, CDR2 FQNEAQ. CDR3 size: 17 residues. The variable domain in full, with the rest retrieved from reference TRBV7-8 and TRBJ2-1, is GAGVSQSPRYKVAKRGQDVALRCDPISGHVSLFWYQQALGQGPEFLTYFQNEAQLDKSGLPSDRFFAERPEGSVSTLKIQRTQQEDSAVYLCASSPGQGSSSYNEQFFGPGTRLTVL.

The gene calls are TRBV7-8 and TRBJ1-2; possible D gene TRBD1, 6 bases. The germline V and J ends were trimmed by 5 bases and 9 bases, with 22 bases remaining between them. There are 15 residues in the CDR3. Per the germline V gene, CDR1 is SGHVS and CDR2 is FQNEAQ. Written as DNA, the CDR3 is TGTGCCAGCAGCAGCCGAGGGGGGGCAAGTACGAGCTACACCTTC. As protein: CASSSRGGASTSYTF.

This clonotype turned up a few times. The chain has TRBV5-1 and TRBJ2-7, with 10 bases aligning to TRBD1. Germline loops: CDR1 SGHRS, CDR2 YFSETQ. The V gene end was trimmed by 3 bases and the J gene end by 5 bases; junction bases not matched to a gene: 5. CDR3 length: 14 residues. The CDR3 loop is CASSYTGTGDEQYF. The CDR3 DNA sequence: TGCGCCAGCAGCTATACCGGGACAGGGGACGAGCAGTACTTC.

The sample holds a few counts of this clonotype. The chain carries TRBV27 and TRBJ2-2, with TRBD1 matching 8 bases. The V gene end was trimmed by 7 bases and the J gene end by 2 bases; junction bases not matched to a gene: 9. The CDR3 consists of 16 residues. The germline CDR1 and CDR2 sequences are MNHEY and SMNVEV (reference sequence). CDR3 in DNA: TGTGCCAGCACGGGGAGGACAGGGATAAACACCGGGGAGCTGTTTTTT. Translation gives CASTGRTGINTGELFF.